This T cell receptor (beta chain) was sequenced in a study of T cell responses to AZD1222 COVID-19 vaccine. Study conclusions and caveats: Across the whole spike, CD4 TCRs peaked at regions 160-218 and 743-854.

Libraries were prepared by immunoSEQ multiplex PCR; TCRdb keeps only in-frame clonotypes and omits some of them. The sample consists of around 150,000 clones, almost 95% of them appearing once. On this clone itself: The target antigen is unknown.

Sequencing used peripheral blood, obtained 28 days after the second AZD1222 dose. This sequence was found in an adult who received the AZD1222 COVID-19 vaccine.

The CDR3 loop is CASSNAAAGSTDTQYF. The CDR3 DNA follows: TGTGCCAGTAGTAATGCAGCGGCAGGGAGCACAGATACGCAGTATTTT. The chain links TRBV19 to TRBJ2-3; either TRBD1 or TRBD2 may supply D (5 bases each). Deletions cut 4 bases from V and 0 bases from J, with 14 bases between. The CDR3 runs 16 residues. The V gene's germline CDR1 is LNHDA and CDR2 SQIVND (reference sequence).